Listed here are 11 T cell receptor beta chains from one sample, sequenced in a study of cytomegalovirus exposure and HLA in healthy donors. Researchers ran the PCR with 60 Vbeta and 13 Jbeta primers. The table came from immunoSEQ multiplex PCR; TCRdb's copy has only in-frame clones and leaves some out. The repertoire consists of around 200,000 clones, with around three quarters occurring once and the leading ten covering around 1.9%. Sequenced: PBMCs. The receptors derive from a woman in her twenties or thirties in good health and CMV-seropositive.

Only one count was recorded for this clone. This chain links TRBV6-5 with TRBJ2-7, with TRBD2 identical over 8 bases. CDR1 MNHEY and CDR2 SVGAGI come from the germline V gene. CDR3 length equals 14 residues. V shed 6 bases, J shed 4 bases, and the junction held 8 bases outside the gene matches. CDR3 bases: TGTGCCAGCAGCGCCGGGACTAGTTTGTACGAGCAGTACTTC. Residues: CASSAGTSLYEQYF.

The chain combines TRBV5-4 with TRBJ1-1, with a possible D match to TRBD1 (6 bases). V lost 0 bases and J 4 bases, leaving 7 bases between the germline ends. Germline V gene lookup returns CDR1 SGHNT and CDR2 YYREEE (reference sequence). There are 13 residues in the CDR3. CDR3 in DNA: TGTGCCAGCAGCTTGGCACAGGGCACTGAAGCTTTCTTT. This sequence encodes CASSLAQGTEAFF.

The CDR3 reads CASSGSQGSEAFF. The CDR3 DNA is TGCGCCAGCAGTGGTTCCCAGGGCTCTGAAGCTTTCTTT. This rearrangement joins TRBV10-2 to TRBJ1-1; D possibly corresponds to TRBD1 (5 bases). With 4 bases removed from V and 6 bases from J, the gap between germline ends came to 12 bases. The CDR3 runs 13 residues. Germline V gene lookup returns CDR1 WSHSY and CDR2 SAAADI.

The chain recombines TRBV2 with TRBJ1-2, with D possibly TRBD1 on 5 matching bases. Trimming cost V 5 bases and J 4 bases, with 11 bases left between them. Germline values: CDR1 SNHLY, CDR2 FYNNEI. The length of the CDR3 is 13 residues. The CDR3 sequence is CASSSDKVYGYTF. The CDR3 DNA reads as TGTGCCAGCAGTTCGGACAAGGTCTATGGCTACACCTTC. Based on the CDR3 plus reference TRBV2 and TRBJ1-2, the full variable domain is EPEVTQTPSHQVTQMGQEVILRCVPISNHLYFYWYRQILGQKVEFLVSFYNNEISEKSEIFDDQFSVERPDGSNFTLKIRSTKLEDSAMYFCASSSDKVYGYTFGSGTRLTVV.

With respect to this clone: A read error may account for a junction end that differs from germline. The chain employs TRBV28 and TRBJ2-7; D perhaps matches TRBD1 (6 bases). This CDR3 has 13 amino acids. Germline lookup yields CDR1 MDHEN and CDR2 SYDVKM. DNA for the CDR3: TGTGCCAGCAGTTCCGCTCGATGGGACATTTGTCACTTC. It yields the protein CASSSARWDICHF.

The chain couples TRBV28 to TRBJ2-5; D gene uncertain. The germline V and J ends were trimmed by 4 bases and 4 bases, with 7 bases remaining between them. This CDR3 spans 12 amino acids. Germline V gene lookup returns CDR1 MDHEN and CDR2 SYDVKM. CDR3 in amino acids: CASSSNTETQYF. In nucleotides, the CDR3 is TGTGCCAGCAGTTCAAACACAGAGACCCAGTACTTC.

The CDR3 nucleotides read TGTGCCAGCAGCTCCGGGACAGAGACCAATGAGCAGTTCTTC. It specifies CASSSGTETNEQFF. The chain recombines TRBV7-9 with TRBJ2-1, with 7 nucleotides matching TRBD1. This CDR3 contains 14 residues. V lost 4 bases to trimming and J lost 6 bases; unmatched junction nucleotides: 6. Germline V CDR1 and CDR2: SEHNR, FQNEAQ (reference sequence).

The V call is TRBV30, the J call TRBJ1-1; no definite D call. V gave up 2 bases and J gave up 3 bases, with 7 bases separating them. In germline, CDR1 is GTSNPN, CDR2 SVGIG (reference sequence). The length of the CDR3 is 12 residues. Here the CDR3 reads CAWSQRDTEAFF. The CDR3 bases are TGTGCCTGGAGTCAGAGGGACACTGAAGCTTTCTTT.

This clone occurred a few times. The same CDR3 is also encoded by other DNA sequences in this sample. The chain joins TRBV9 to TRBJ2-1; 11 bases line up with TRBD1. The CDR3 length is 18 residues. V shed 0 bases, J shed 5 bases, and the junction held 10 bases outside the gene matches. Germline values: CDR1 SGDLS, CDR2 YYNGEE. The CDR3 DNA is TGTGCCAGCAGCGTAGTTGCTTTTCCGGGACAGGGGGACAATGAGCAGTTCTTC. It codes for CASSVVAFPGQGDNEQFF.

The V and J genes are TRBV5-1 and TRBJ2-5; no firm D call. The germline V gene encodes CDR1 SGHRS and CDR2 YFSETQ. The CDR3 has 16 residues. V lost 4 bases and J 5 bases, leaving 21 bases between the germline ends. The CDR3 coding sequence is TGCGCCAGCAGCCTAAATGGAGCCGGCACCGGGGAGACCCAGTACTTC. Translating it yields CASSLNGAGTGETQYF.

Concerning this clone: Because it lacks the conserved phenylalanine or tryptophan at the end, this CDR3 is likely a read error. The limits of the CDR3 on the DNA are not certain, so only TCRdb's listed CDR3 is given. The CDR3 region is CASSLGVAGARVL. The rearrangement uses TRBV5-4 and TRBJ2-4; TRBD2, the D gene given by the table, was not confirmed from the DNA. The V gene's germline CDR1 is SGHNT and CDR2 YYREEE (reference sequence). Termini included, the CDR3 measures 13 amino acids.